These T cell receptor beta chains were read from a single sample in a study of shared clonotypes between healthy human individuals. Produced via immunoSEQ multiplex PCR; TCRdb's table is partial and in-frame only. The sample yields approximately 2.5 million clones, roughly nine tenths seen once. The specimen sequenced was naive CD4+ T cells sorted from blood. These receptors all come from a man younger than 30 in good health. Each CDR3 is given with its conserved first and last residue. D genes are given only for firm matches. Only some rows state a clone size, as once, few, many or a class for expanded clones.

J: TRBJ1-4
D: TRBD1
size: NA
V: TRBV5-1
CDR3: CASSVGGQYEKLFF
DNA: TGCGCCAGCAGCGTAGGGGGACAGTATGAAAAACTGTTTTTT

J: TRBJ1-1
D: NA
size: NA
V: TRBV7-8
CDR3: CASSFRTANTEAFF
DNA: TGTGCCAGCAGCTTCCGGACAGCGAACACTGAAGCTTTCTTT

J: TRBJ2-7
D: TRBD1
size: NA
V: TRBV7-8
CDR3: CASSTGQGTYEQYF
DNA: TGTGCCAGCAGCACCGGACAGGGGACCTACGAGCAGTACTTC

J: TRBJ2-2
D: NA
size: NA
V: TRBV27
CDR3: CASTESSGELFF
DNA: TGTGCCAGCACCGAGTCGTCCGGGGAGCTGTTTTTT

J: TRBJ2-1
D: TRBD2
size: NA
V: TRBV11-2
CDR3: CASSPSNSGISQFF
DNA: TGTGCCAGCAGCCCCTCCAATAGCGGGATCAGCCAGTTCTTC

J: TRBJ2-3
D: TRBD1
size: NA
V: TRBV6-5
CDR3: CASSYGVGGATDTQYF
DNA: TGTGCCAGCAGTTACGGCGTAGGGGGCGCCACAGATACGCAGTATTTT

J: TRBJ1-2
D: NA
size: NA
V: TRBV19
CDR3: CASSTGAFYGYTF
DNA: TGTGCCAGCTCCACCGGGGCGTTCTATGGCTACACCTTC

J: TRBJ1-4
D: NA
size: NA
V: TRBV6-1
CDR3: CASSPQATNEKLFF
DNA: TGTGCCAGCAGTCCCCAAGCAACTAATGAAAAACTGTTTTTT

J: TRBJ2-1
D: TRBD2
size: NA
V: TRBV10-1
CDR3: CASSGTRAPVVNEQFF
DNA: TGCGCCAGCTCCGGGACTAGAGCCCCAGTAGTCAATGAGCAGTTCTTC

J: TRBJ2-7
D: TRBD1
size: NA
V: TRBV4-1
CDR3: CASSQAPWKGQGRHEQYF
DNA: TGCGCCAGCAGCCAGGCCCCGTGGAAGGGACAGGGGAGGCACGAGCAGTACTTC

J: TRBJ1-1
D: NA
size: NA
V: TRBV5-6
CDR3: CASSLMGIVNTEAFF
DNA: TGTGCCAGCAGCTTAATGGGGATTGTGAACACTGAAGCTTTCTTT

J: TRBJ1-5
D: NA
size: NA
V: TRBV2
CDR3: CASRKGYGEWNQPQHF
DNA: TGTGCCAGCAGGAAGGGGTACGGGGAGTGGAATCAGCCCCAGCATTTT

J: TRBJ1-1
D: TRBD1
size: few
V: TRBV2
CDR3: CASSEQDRVSPGAFF
DNA: TGTGCCAGCAGTGAACAAGACAGGGTCAGCCCCGGGGCTTTCTTT

J: TRBJ2-1
D: TRBD1
size: NA
V: TRBV5-6
CDR3: CASSLIGTGTYNEQFF
DNA: TGTGCCAGCAGCTTAATCGGGACAGGGACCTACAATGAGCAGTTCTTC

J: TRBJ2-5
D: NA
size: NA
V: TRBV28
CDR3: CASNPGTRETQYF
DNA: TGTGCCAGCAACCCCGGGACAAGGGAGACCCAGTACTTC

J: TRBJ2-3
D: NA
size: NA
V: TRBV5-1
CDR3: CASSGIITDTQYF
DNA: TGCGCCAGCAGCGGCATAATCACAGATACGCAGTATTTT

J: TRBJ1-2
D: NA
size: NA
V: TRBV2
CDR3: CASSVRNGRGEGYTF
DNA: TGTGCCAGCAGTGTCCGGAATGGACGAGGGGAAGGCTACACCTTC

J: TRBJ2-4
D: NA
size: NA
V: TRBV30
CDR3: CAWLGGTGPTHF
DNA: TGTGCCTGGTTGGGGGGAACAGGCCCAACGCACTTC

J: TRBJ2-1
D: TRBD2
size: NA
V: TRBV28
CDR3: CASRGTSGGYNEQFF
DNA: TGTGCCAGCAGGGGTACTAGCGGGGGGTACAATGAGCAGTTCTTC

J: TRBJ2-4
D: TRBD1
size: once
V: TRBV2
CDR3: CASSERGTGAVAKNIQYF
DNA: TGTGCCAGCAGTGAACGGGGGACAGGGGCTGTGGCCAAAAACATTCAGTACTTC

J: TRBJ2-1
D: TRBD2
size: NA
V: TRBV11-3
CDR3: CASSPRTSGDNEQFF
DNA: TGTGCCAGCAGCCCGCGGACTAGCGGGGACAATGAGCAGTTCTTC

J: TRBJ2-1
D: TRBD2
size: NA
V: TRBV7-2
CDR3: CASSLWTSGSYNEQFF
DNA: TGTGCCAGCAGCTTATGGACTAGCGGCTCCTACAATGAGCAGTTCTTC

J: TRBJ2-5
D: TRBD2
size: NA
V: TRBV5-1
CDR3: CASSLEGGVQETQYF
DNA: TGCGCCAGCAGCTTGGAGGGAGGGGTCCAAGAGACCCAGTACTTC

J: TRBJ1-5
D: TRBD1
size: NA
V: TRBV28
CDR3: CASHPRDREIEPQHF
DNA: TGTGCCAGCCATCCCCGGGACAGGGAGATAGAGCCCCAGCATTTT

J: TRBJ2-7
D: TRBD2
size: NA
V: TRBV2
CDR3: CASSGVAGYEQYF
DNA: TGTGCCAGCAGCGGTGTAGCGGGCTACGAGCAGTACTTC

J: TRBJ1-2
D: TRBD1
size: NA
V: TRBV9
CDR3: CASSPDRGVSNYGYTF
DNA: TGTGCCAGCAGCCCCGACAGGGGGGTCTCAAACTATGGCTACACCTTC

J: TRBJ2-7
D: NA
size: NA
V: TRBV19
CDR3: CASSISSKVEQYF
DNA: TGTGCCAGTAGTATATCCTCCAAGGTGGAGCAGTACTTC

J: TRBJ2-5
D: NA
size: NA
V: TRBV2
CDR3: CASRQDWGETQYF
DNA: TGTGCCAGCAGACAGGACTGGGGAGAGACCCAGTACTTC

J: TRBJ2-3
D: NA
size: NA
V: TRBV7-4
CDR3: CPGGPADTQYF
DNA: TGTCCGGGGGGCCCGGCAGATACGCAGTATTTT

J: TRBJ2-7
D: NA
size: NA
V: TRBV10-3
CDR3: CAMGKGASDEQYF
DNA: TGTGCCATGGGTAAGGGGGCTAGCGACGAGCAGTACTTC

J: TRBJ2-5
D: NA
size: NA
V: TRBV7-2
CDR3: CASSLDGGGETQYF
DNA: TGTGCCAGCAGCTTAGATGGGGGTGGTGAGACCCAGTACTTC

J: TRBJ2-7
D: TRBD2
size: NA
V: TRBV10-3
CDR3: CAISRGGASGTYEQYF
DNA: TGTGCCATCAGCCGAGGGGGGGCTAGCGGGACCTACGAGCAGTACTTC

J: TRBJ2-4
D: NA
size: NA
V: TRBV19
CDR3: CASRQAGAKNIQYF
DNA: TGTGCCAGTAGGCAAGCAGGGGCCAAAAACATTCAGTACTTC

J: TRBJ2-5
D: NA
size: NA
V: TRBV4-1
CDR3: CASSQVAVETQYF
DNA: TGCGCCAGCAGCCAAGTAGCCGTGGAGACCCAGTACTTC

J: TRBJ1-6
D: TRBD1
size: NA
V: TRBV4-1
CDR3: CASRGTGSSPLHF
DNA: TGCGCCAGCAGGGGGACAGGGAGTTCACCCCTCCACTTT

J: TRBJ2-3
D: NA
size: NA
V: TRBV7-8
CDR3: CASSLLIGGRRDTQYF
DNA: TGTGCCAGCAGCCTTCTAATCGGGGGGCGGCGAGATACGCAGTATTTT

J: TRBJ1-1
D: NA
size: few
V: TRBV10-3
CDR3: CAITSDSKAFF
DNA: TGTGCCATCACCTCGGACAGTAAAGCTTTCTTT

J: TRBJ2-5
D: NA
size: NA
V: TRBV4-2
CDR3: CASSQVGGQETQYF
DNA: TGTGCCAGCAGCCAAGTAGGGGGCCAAGAGACCCAGTACTTC

J: TRBJ2-3
D: TRBD2
size: NA
V: TRBV18
CDR3: CASQRTSGTDTQYF
DNA: TGTGCCAGCCAAAGGACTAGCGGGACGGATACGCAGTATTTT

J: TRBJ2-3
D: NA
size: once
V: TRBV29-1
CDR3: CSVDTSTDTQYF
DNA: TGCAGCGTTGATACTTCAACAGATACGCAGTATTTT

J: TRBJ1-1
D: NA
size: NA
V: TRBV6-6
CDR3: CASSYVLVVEAFF
DNA: TGTGCCAGCAGTTACGTACTTGTAGTAGAAGCTTTCTTT

J: TRBJ2-7
D: TRBD1
size: NA
V: TRBV6-5
CDR3: CASSSPGQFLSYEQYF
DNA: TGTGCCAGCAGTTCGCCGGGACAGTTTCTCTCCTACGAGCAGTACTTC